This T cell receptor (beta chain) was obtained from a study of T-cell memory formation after mild COVID-19. Via MiXCR, TCRdb re-called the 5' RACE reads, giving one row per CDR3 protein. Of about 340,000 distinct CDR3 sequences in the sample, 10% to 15% are singletons; the top ten hold about 20%. With V trimmed by 1 base and J by 6 bases, 5 bases remained unmatched. This CDR3 is 15 amino acids long. Germline CDR1 is MGHRA and CDR2 is YSYEKL. The genes are TRBV4-1 and TRBJ1-5; 8 positions match TRBD1. This TCR was recovered from a man between 18 and 35 years old who had mild COVID-19 (a few samples of this study predate the infection). Cell type and time point are not known. Sequenced sample: PBMCs or a T cell subset sorted from them (not recorded which). CDR3 in DNA: TGCGCCAGCAGCCAAGGTAGACAGGGGCCTCAGCCCCAGCATTTT. Translated: CASSQGRQGPQPQHF.